This TCR beta chain was captured in a study of early T cells in non-severe SARS-CoV-2 infection. About the study: Sequencing was performed on bulk RNA from unsorted whole blood, leaving chains unpaired.

This clonotype was detected a few times. Its antigen is currently unknown. General study results and limits: VDJdb-based annotation leaned toward anti-spike CD8 responses and missed private and CD4 specificities.

Individual cDNA molecules were tagged with unique molecular identifiers. MiXCR, run by TCRdb on the 5' RACE reads, gives a single entry per CDR3 protein. This table has about 84,000 distinct CDR3 sequences, roughly 12% appearing once. The V end lost 0 bases, the J end lost 8 bases, and 14 bases lay between the germline ends. The CDR3 has 14 amino acids. Germline assignment: CDR1 MNHEY and CDR2 SMNVEV (reference sequence). The source material was whole blood. This rearrangement joins TRBV27 to TRBJ2-7, with TRBD2 as a possible D gene (5 bases). The origin of this receptor is an adult who was a healthcare worker with PCR-confirmed SARS-CoV-2 infection or an uninfected control (not recorded which). In DNA form, the CDR3 reads TGTGCCAGCAGTTTATCGATAATTGGGGAGAAGCAGTACTTC. Its protein is CASSLSIIGEKQYF.